Below, 9 T cell receptor beta chains from the same sample are listed, as sequenced in a study of blood T cell repertoires in COVID-19. Sequencing was performed with immunoSEQ multiplex PCR; in TCRdb, only in-frame clones are kept and a portion is missing. Among 400,000 to 500,000 clones, nearly 90% were seen once, and the ten largest hold approximately 1.5%. Sequences were obtained from PBMCs or T cells enriched from blood (not recorded which). These receptor sequences come from a woman aged 18-29 years who had been exposed to COVID-19.

This chain connects TRBV2 to TRBJ1-3, with D possibly being TRBD1 (6 bases). CDR3 size: 15 residues. Germline assignment: CDR1 SNHLY and CDR2 FYNNEI. Trimming shortened V by 1 base and J by 3 bases, and 10 bases separated the two germline ends. The CDR3 coding sequence is TGTGCCAGCAGTGAAGGCGGGGGCAATGGAAACACCATATATTTT. Translated, it gives CASSEGGGNGNTIYF.

This rearrangement joins TRBV12-3 or TRBV12-4 to TRBJ1-5; D remains unclear. Trimming left V 4 bases short and J 2 bases short, with 6 bases between. The length of the CDR3 is 13 residues. The CDR3 protein is CASSSRGNQPQHF. As DNA, the CDR3 is TGTGCCAGCAGTTCTCGGGGCAATCAGCCCCAGCATTTT.

The chain employs TRBV6-5 and TRBJ1-2, with no clear D. Germline V lookup: CDR1 MNHEY, CDR2 SVGAGI. This CDR3 has 13 residues. Deletions cut 5 bases from V and 5 bases from J, with 12 bases between. DNA of the CDR3: TGTGCCAGCAGTAAGAACAGCTTGTATGGCTACACCTTC. Amino acids: CASSKNSLYGYTF.

For this clone: This sample includes further DNA sequences coding for the same CDR3. The genes are TRBV9 and TRBJ1-1; D not certain. Between the trimmed V and J ends, which lost 0 bases and 1 base, there was a span of 4 bases. This CDR3 contains 13 residues. The germline V gene has CDR1 SGDLS and CDR2 YYNGEE. CDR3 DNA sequence: TGTGCCAGCAGCGTAGGGCCGAACACTGAAGCTTTCTTT. This encodes CASSVGPNTEAFF. The whole variable domain, filled in from reference TRBV9 and TRBJ1-1, reads DSGVTQTPKHLITATGQRVTLRCSPRSGDLSVYWYQQSLDQGLQFLIQYYNGEERAKGNILERFSAQQFPDLHSELNLSSLELGDSALYFCASSVGPNTEAFFGQGTRLTVV.

The V gene is TRBV18, the J gene TRBJ2-2; the match to TRBD1 covers 10 bases. With V trimmed by 5 bases and J by 7 bases, 7 bases remained unmatched. The length of the CDR3 is 15 residues. Germline V CDR1 and CDR2: KGHSH, LQKENI. DNA for the CDR3: TGTGCCAGCTCAAGAACCGGGACAGGGGACGGGGAGCTGTTTTTT. Translated, it gives CASSRTGTGDGELFF.

V usage is TRBV30 and J usage is TRBJ2-3; no firm D call. Deletions cut 0 bases from V and 1 base from J, with 8 bases between. The CDR3 runs 14 residues. Looked up from germline, CDR1 is GTSNPN and CDR2 is SVGIG (reference sequence). The CDR3 DNA sequence: TGTGCCTGGAGTGTGAAGCCGTGCACAGATACGCAGTATTTT. It codes for CAWSVKPCTDTQYF.

The rearrangement joins TRBV4-3 to TRBJ2-7; 7 bases align to TRBD2. V lost 4 bases, J lost 2 bases, and 5 bases stayed unmatched. Germline V lookup: CDR1 LGHNA, CDR2 YSLEER. The CDR3 is 14 residues long. The DNA of the CDR3 is TGCGCCAGCAGCCGGGGAGGGTCCCCCTACGAGCAGTACTTC. The encoded protein is CASSRGGSPYEQYF.

The rearrangement links TRBV7-2 to TRBJ2-2; D possibly corresponds to TRBD1 (6 bases). V shed 1 base and J shed 6 bases, with 9 bases lying between them. The CDR3 loop spans 14 amino acids. Germline V gene lookup returns CDR1 SGHTA and CDR2 FQGNSA. The CDR3 DNA sequence: TGTGCCAGCAGCTTAGTATCAGGGGCCGGGGAGCTGTTTTTT. Its translation: CASSLVSGAGELFF.

V and J are TRBV28 and TRBJ2-7; D may be TRBD2 (5 bases). Trimming stripped 1 base from V and 0 bases from J, with 7 bases between. The CDR3 is 14 residues long. CDR1 MDHEN and CDR2 SYDVKM come from the germline V gene. The CDR3 nucleotides read TGTGCCAGCAGTTTATCGGGATACTCCTACGAGCAGTACTTC. Amino acids: CASSLSGYSYEQYF.